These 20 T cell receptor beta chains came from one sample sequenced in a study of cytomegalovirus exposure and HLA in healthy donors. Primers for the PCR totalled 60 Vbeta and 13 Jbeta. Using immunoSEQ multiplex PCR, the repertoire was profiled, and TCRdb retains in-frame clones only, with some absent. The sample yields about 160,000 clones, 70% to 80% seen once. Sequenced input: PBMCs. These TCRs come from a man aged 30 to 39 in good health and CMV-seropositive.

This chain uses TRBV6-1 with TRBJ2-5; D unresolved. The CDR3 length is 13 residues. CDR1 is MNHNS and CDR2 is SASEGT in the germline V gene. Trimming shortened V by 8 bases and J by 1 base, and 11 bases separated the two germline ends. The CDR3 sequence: CASPPESQETQYF. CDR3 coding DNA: TGTGCCAGCCCTCCGGAGTCCCAAGAGACCCAGTACTTC.

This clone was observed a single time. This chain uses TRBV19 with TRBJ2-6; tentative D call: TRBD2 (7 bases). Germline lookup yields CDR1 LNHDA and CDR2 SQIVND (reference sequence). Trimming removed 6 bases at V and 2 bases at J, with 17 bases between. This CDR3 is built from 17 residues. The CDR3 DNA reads TGTGCCAGTAGGTCCGGGGGGCCGTCTCCTGGGGCCAACGTCCTGACTTTC. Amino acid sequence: CASRSGGPSPGANVLTF.

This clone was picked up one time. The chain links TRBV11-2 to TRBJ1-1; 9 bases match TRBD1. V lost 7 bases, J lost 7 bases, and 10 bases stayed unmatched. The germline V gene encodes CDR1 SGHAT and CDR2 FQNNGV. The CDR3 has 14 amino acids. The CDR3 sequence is CASTSWTGAIEAFF. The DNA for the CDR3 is TGTGCCAGCACCTCCTGGACAGGGGCGATTGAAGCTTTCTTT.

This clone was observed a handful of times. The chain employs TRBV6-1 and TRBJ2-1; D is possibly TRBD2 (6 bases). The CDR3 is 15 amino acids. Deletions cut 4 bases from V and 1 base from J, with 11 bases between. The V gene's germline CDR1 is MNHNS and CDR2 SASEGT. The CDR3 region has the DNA TGTGCCAGCAGTGCGGGGGTGGAATCCTACAATGAGCAGTTCTTC. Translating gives CASSAGVESYNEQFF.

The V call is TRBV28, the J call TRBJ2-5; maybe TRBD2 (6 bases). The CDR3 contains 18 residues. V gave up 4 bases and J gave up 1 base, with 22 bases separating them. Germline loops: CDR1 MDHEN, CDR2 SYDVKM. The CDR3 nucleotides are TGTGCCAGCAGTTCTTTTTCTCGAGGAGGGAAAACCCAAGAGACCCAGTACTTC. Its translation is CASSSFSRGGKTQETQYF. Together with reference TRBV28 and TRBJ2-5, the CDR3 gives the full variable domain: DVKVTQSSRYLVKRTGEKVFLECVQDMDHENMFWYRQDPGLGLRLIYFSYDVKMKEKGDIPEGYSVSREKKERFSLILESASTNQTSMYLCASSSFSRGGKTQETQYFGPGTRLLVL.

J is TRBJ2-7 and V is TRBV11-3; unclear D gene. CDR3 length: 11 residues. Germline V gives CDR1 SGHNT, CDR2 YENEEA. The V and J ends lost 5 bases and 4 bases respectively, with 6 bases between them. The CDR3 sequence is CASSATYEQYF. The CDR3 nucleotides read TGTGCCAGCAGCGCAACATACGAGCAGTACTTC.

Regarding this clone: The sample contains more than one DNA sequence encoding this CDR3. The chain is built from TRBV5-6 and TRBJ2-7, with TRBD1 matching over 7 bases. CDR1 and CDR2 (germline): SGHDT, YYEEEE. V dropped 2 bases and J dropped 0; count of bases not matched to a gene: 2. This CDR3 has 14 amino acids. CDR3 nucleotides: TGTGCCAGCAGCTTATCAGGGGGCTCCTACGAGCAGTACTTC. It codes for CASSLSGGSYEQYF.

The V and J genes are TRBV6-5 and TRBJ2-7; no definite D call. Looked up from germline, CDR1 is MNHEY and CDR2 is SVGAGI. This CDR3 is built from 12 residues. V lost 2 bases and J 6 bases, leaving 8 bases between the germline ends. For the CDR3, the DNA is TGTGCCAGCAGTTACATGGGCCGCGAGCAGTACTTC. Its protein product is CASSYMGREQYF.

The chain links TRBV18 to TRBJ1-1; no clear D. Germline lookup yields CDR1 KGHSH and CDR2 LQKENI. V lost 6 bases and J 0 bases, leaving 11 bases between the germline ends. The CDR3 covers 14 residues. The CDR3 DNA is TGTGCCAGCTCCGAGGGCGGGATGAACACTGAAGCTTTCTTT. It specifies CASSEGGMNTEAFF.

CDR3: CASSLTDGIHETQYF. DNA for the CDR3: TGTGCCAGCAGCTTAACTGATGGCATCCACGAGACCCAGTACTTC. The V call is TRBV7-3, the J call TRBJ2-5, with D uncertain. The CDR3 extends over 15 amino acids. Germline assignment: CDR1 SGHTA and CDR2 FQGTGA. V gave up 0 bases and J gave up 5 bases, with 13 bases separating them.

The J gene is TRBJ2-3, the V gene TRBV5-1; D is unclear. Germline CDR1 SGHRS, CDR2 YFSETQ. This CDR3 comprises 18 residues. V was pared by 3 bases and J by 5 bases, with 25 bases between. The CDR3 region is CASSSPVDRATAEDTQYF. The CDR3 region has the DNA TGCGCCAGCAGCTCGCCCGTAGATCGAGCTACCGCCGAAGATACGCAGTATTTT.

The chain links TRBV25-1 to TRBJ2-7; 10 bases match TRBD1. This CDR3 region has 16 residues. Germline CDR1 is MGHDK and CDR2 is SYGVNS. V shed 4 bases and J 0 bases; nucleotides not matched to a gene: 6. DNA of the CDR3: TGTGCCAGCAGTGCGGAGGACAGGGGGACCTCCTACGAGCAGTACTTC. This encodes CASSAEDRGTSYEQYF.

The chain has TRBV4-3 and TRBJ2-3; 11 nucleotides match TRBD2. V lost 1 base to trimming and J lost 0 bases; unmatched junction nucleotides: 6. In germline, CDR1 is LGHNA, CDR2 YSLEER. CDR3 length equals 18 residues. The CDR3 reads CASSQVLLAGGSTDTQYF. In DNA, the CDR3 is TGCGCCAGCAGCCAAGTCCTCCTAGCGGGGGGCAGCACAGATACGCAGTATTTT.

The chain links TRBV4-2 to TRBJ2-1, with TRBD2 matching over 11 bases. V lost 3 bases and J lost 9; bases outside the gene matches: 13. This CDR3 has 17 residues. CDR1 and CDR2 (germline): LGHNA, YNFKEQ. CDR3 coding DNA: TGTGCCAGCAGCCAGGCCATAGCGGGGGGGCTTAGGGGTGAGCAGTTCTTC. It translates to CASSQAIAGGLRGEQFF.

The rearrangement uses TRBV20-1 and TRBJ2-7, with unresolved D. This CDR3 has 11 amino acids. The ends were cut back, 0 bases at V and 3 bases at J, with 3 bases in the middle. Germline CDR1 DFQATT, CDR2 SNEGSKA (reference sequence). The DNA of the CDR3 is TGCAGTGCTAGAGAGAGCTACGAGCAGTACTTC. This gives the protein CSARESYEQYF.

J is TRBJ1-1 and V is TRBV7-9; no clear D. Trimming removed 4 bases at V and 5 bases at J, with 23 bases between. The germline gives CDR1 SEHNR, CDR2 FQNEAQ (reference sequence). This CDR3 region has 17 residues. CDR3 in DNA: TGTGCCAGCAGCTCTTGGGCGGAGGGCCCCTACGGAACTGAAGCTTTCTTT. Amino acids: CASSSWAEGPYGTEAFF.

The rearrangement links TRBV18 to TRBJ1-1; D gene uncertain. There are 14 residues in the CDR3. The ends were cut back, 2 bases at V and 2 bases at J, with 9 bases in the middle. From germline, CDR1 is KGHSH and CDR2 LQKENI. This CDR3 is CASSPARDNTEAFF. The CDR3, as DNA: TGTGCCAGCTCACCAGCGCGGGATAACACTGAAGCTTTCTTT.

CDR3 loop: CASSVRSSGANVLTF. The CDR3 nucleotides are TGTGCCAGCAGCGTACGGAGTTCTGGGGCCAACGTCCTGACTTTC. This chain uses TRBV9 with TRBJ2-6; the D is unclear. Germline values: CDR1 SGDLS, CDR2 YYNGEE. This CDR3 has 15 amino acids. The V and J ends lost 1 base and 1 base respectively, with 6 bases between them.

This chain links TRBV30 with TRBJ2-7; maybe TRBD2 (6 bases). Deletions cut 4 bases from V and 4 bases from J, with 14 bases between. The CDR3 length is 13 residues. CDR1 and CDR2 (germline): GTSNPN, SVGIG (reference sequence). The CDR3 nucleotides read TGTGCCTGGAATCGAGGGGCGGGGTACGAGCAGTACTTC. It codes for CAWNRGAGYEQYF.

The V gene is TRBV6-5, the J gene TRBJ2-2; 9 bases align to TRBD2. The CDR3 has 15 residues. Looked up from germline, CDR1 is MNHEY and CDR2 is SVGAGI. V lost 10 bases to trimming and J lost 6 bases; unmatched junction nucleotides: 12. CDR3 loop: CATTTAAGGPGELFF. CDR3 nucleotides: TGTGCCACGACGACAGCGGCGGGGGGGCCCGGGGAGCTGTTTTTT.